This T cell receptor (beta chain) was captured in a study of T cell clonality in common variable immunodeficiency. Findings and caveats of the study: TCRbeta clonality was increased in CVID versus healthy controls. Common variable immunodeficiency TCR beta sequences reportedly had fewer deletions and N-nucleotide insertions.

This clone was detected many times. Antigen: not known. The read stops 3 residues short of the end of the CDR3; the missing end is completed from the germline J gene. Assay used: immunoSEQ multiplex PCR; TCRdb lists only in-frame clones, some missing. Sampling found 40,000 to 55,000 clones, none seen once. This CDR3 region has 15 residues. CDR1 ENHRY and CDR2 SYGVKD come from the germline V gene. V was shortened by 6 bases and J by 1 base, with 13 bases between the two germline ends. Heparinized whole blood, 5 to 8 ml, came from each donor. The sequence was obtained from a person aged 18 to 70 in good health. Material: peripheral blood mononuclear cells. The rearrangement uses TRBV10-3 and TRBJ1-5; D is perhaps TRBD1 (6 bases). The CDR3 DNA, read in part, is TGTGCCATCAGAGAAACAGGGCTCAGCAATCAGCCC. Translated: CAIRETGLSNQP. The complete CDR3 protein is CAIRETGLSNQPQHF.